This TCR beta chain comes out of a study of blood T cells in healthy people across ages. This clonotype was seen only a few times. Using a J-beta primer mix together with a sample-barcoded 5' primer, a second PCR was run for about 6 to 12 cycles. TCRdb reprocessed the 5' RACE reads via MiXCR and lists one record per CDR3 protein. The sample has some 1,800,000 distinct CDR3 sequences; around 42% are singletons. The sample taken for sequencing was blood. This TCR was recovered from a human donor in good health.

CDR3 sequence reads: CAISESGGNSYNEQFF. The CDR3 nucleotides are TGTGCCATCAGTGAGTCGGGAGGGAATTCCTACAATGAGCAGTTCTTC. This chain links TRBV10-3 with TRBJ2-1; 7 positions agree with TRBD2. CDR3 length: 16 amino acids. V was clipped by 0 bases and J by 1 base; unmatched bases: 3. Germline CDR1 reads ENHRY; CDR2 reads SYGVKD.